This T cell receptor (beta chain) was identified in a study of cytomegalovirus exposure and HLA in healthy donors. Although they were nominally healthy when sampled, donors likely had unrecorded immune exposures. Findings and limits, study-wide: Previously analyzed data showed that most TCR beta V segments were productive at a frequency of about 90% or about 30%. In presence/absence analyses, roughly uniform sequencing depth across donors was assumed. The study put under 200 TCR beta chains on its list as cytomegalovirus-associated.

With respect to this clone: Its target is unknown.

This CDR3 spans 15 amino acids. Trimming took 5 bases from V and 5 from J; bases not matched to a gene: 9. Germline V gene sequence: CDR1 LNHDA, CDR2 SQIVND (reference sequence). Vbeta (60) and Jbeta (13) primers were used in the PCR. TCRdb's copy holds only in-frame clones and misses some; the assay was immunoSEQ multiplex PCR. The profile covers 210,000 or so clones, with approximately 84% appearing a single time and around 0.23% taken by the ten largest. What was sequenced was PBMCs. This chain links TRBV19 with TRBJ1-5; 7 bases are shared with TRBD1. The TCR comes from a girl aged 2 to 10 in good health and CMV-seronegative. CDR3 nucleotides: TGTGCCAGTAGTCGCTTTGGGACAGCAGATCAGCCCCAGCATTTT. Amino acids: CASSRFGTADQPQHF.